The 25 T cell receptor beta chains in this list originate from one sample, sequenced in a study of HIV-infected patients and healthy controls. Reverse transcription used around 500 ng RNA and constant-region primers for alpha and beta. Alpha and beta chain libraries were made separately by chain-specific third strand synthesis with multiplexing indices. In TCRdb, the 5' RACE reads were re-called with MiXCR into one record per CDR3 protein. The sample contains around 4,300 distinct CDR3 sequences, under 8.5% of which appear only once. The repertoire came from unfractionated whole blood and reflected all unsorted peripheral T cells. Sample: blood, taken before antiretroviral therapy. The source is an adult with HIV infection.

This clonotype is labeled medium-sized. This sequence joins TRBV20-1 and TRBJ2-2; 7 nucleotides agree with TRBD1. With 0 bases clipped from V and 7 bases from J, the junction kept 8 bases outside the gene matches. The CDR3 has 15 residues. Per the germline V gene, CDR1 is DFQATT and CDR2 is SNEGSKA (reference sequence). CDR3 sequence: CSARDRQGDDGELFF. CDR3 bases: TGCAGTGCTAGAGATCGCCAGGGGGATGACGGGGAGCTGTTTTTT.

By share, this clonotype ranks as medium-sized (0.01 to 0.1%). V and J are TRBV6-2 or TRBV6-3 and TRBJ1-5; D possibly corresponds to TRBD1 (6 bases). Germline V gene sequence: CDR1 MNHEY, CDR2 SVGEGT. V was trimmed by 2 bases and J by 7 bases, leaving 15 bases between them. This CDR3 is built from 15 residues. CDR3 coding DNA: TGTGCCAGCAGTTACCATCAGGGGAATAGGCAGCCCCAGCATTTT. It codes for CASSYHQGNRQPQHF.

This clonotype was counted between two and nine times. The chain employs TRBV7-8 and TRBJ2-1; D remains ambiguous. The germline V gene encodes CDR1 SGHVS and CDR2 FQNEAQ. The CDR3 runs 16 residues. V lost 5 bases, J lost 0 bases, and 14 bases lay in between. CDR3 in amino acids: CASSPPRRSSYNEQFF. The CDR3 bases are TGTGCCAGCAGCCCCCCTCGAAGGAGCTCCTACAATGAGCAGTTCTTC.

Relative to its sample, this clonotype is medium-sized. The chain links TRBV6-2 or TRBV6-3 to TRBJ1-1; tentatively, D is TRBD1 (6 bases). V lost 6 bases, J lost 5 bases, and 25 bases lay in between. Germline CDR1 is MNHEY and CDR2 is SVGEGT. The CDR3 is 17 residues long. CDR3 bases: TGTGCCAGCAGCTATTGGCAGGGGCGAGGGAAGGTGACTGAAGCTTTCTTT. It specifies CASSYWQGRGKVTEAFF.

J is TRBJ1-2 and V is TRBV29-1; D gene ambiguous. In germline, CDR1 is SQVTM, CDR2 ANQGSEA. CDR3 length equals 11 residues. Trimming removed 5 bases at V and 6 bases at J, with 10 bases between. The DNA of the CDR3 is TGCAGCGTTTACGGGGAAGATGGCTACACCTTC. Amino acid sequence: CSVYGEDGYTF.

Sample share makes this clonotype medium-sized. This chain connects TRBV28 to TRBJ1-1; D is unresolved. Trimming took 7 bases from V and 1 from J, leaving 10 bases between them. The CDR3 runs to 13 residues. Germline V lookup: CDR1 MDHEN, CDR2 SYDVKM. The CDR3 loop reads CASTLDWNTEAFF. The CDR3 coding sequence is TGTGCCAGCACATTAGATTGGAACACTGAAGCTTTCTTT.

By sample fraction, this clonotype is medium-sized. The V call is TRBV28, the J call TRBJ1-2; perhaps TRBD1 as D (5 bases). CDR1 is MDHEN, CDR2 SYDVKM, per germline. This CDR3 is built from 18 residues. With 2 bases removed from V and 2 bases from J, the gap between germline ends came to 21 bases. CDR3 in amino acids: CASSLPYGTDRLNYGYTF. CDR3 DNA sequence: TGTGCCAGCAGTTTACCCTACGGGACCGACAGACTCAACTATGGCTACACCTTC.

This clonotype has just a few counts. The gene calls are TRBV19 and TRBJ2-1; D not resolved. Germline V gene sequence: CDR1 LNHDA, CDR2 SQIVND (reference sequence). The V gene lost 3 bases and the J gene lost 0 bases, with 6 bases spanning the gap. The CDR3 runs to 14 residues. CDR3 loop: CASSMVSSYNEQFF. The CDR3 DNA is TGTGCCAGTAGTATGGTGAGCTCCTACAATGAGCAGTTCTTC.

The V and J genes are TRBV29-1 and TRBJ2-1; tentative D call: TRBD2 (5 bases). The CDR3 has 12 amino acids. Germline assignment: CDR1 SQVTM and CDR2 ANQGSEA. Trimming removed 7 bases at V and 9 bases at J, with 16 bases between. The CDR3 DNA follows: TGCAGCGGTGAGTCTAGCACGGGTGAGCAGTTCTTC. Translated: CSGESSTGEQFF.

This clonotype is classed as medium-sized. This chain links TRBV7-6 with TRBJ2-5, with a tentative D call TRBD2 (6 bases). CDR1 is SGHVS, CDR2 FNYEAQ, per germline. V lost 5 bases and J lost 1, with 14 bases in between. This CDR3 is 15 amino acids long. The CDR3 region is CASSLPNSGQETQYF. The CDR3 DNA reads TGTGCCAGCAGCCTACCTAATAGCGGCCAAGAGACCCAGTACTTC.

This clonotype was detected many times. The CDR3 DNA is TGTGCCAGCAGTCTTACCGACGGACTTCAAGAGACCCAGTACTTC. Protein product: CASSLTDGLQETQYF. The V and J genes are TRBV6-5 and TRBJ2-5, with a weak D call TRBD2 (5 bases). V lost 5 bases and J 2 bases, leaving 15 bases between the germline ends. The CDR3 runs to 15 residues. The germline CDR1 and CDR2 sequences are MNHEY and SVGAGI.

By share of the sample, this clonotype is medium-sized. V usage is TRBV5-1 and J usage is TRBJ1-1; no reliable D call. CDR3 length: 17 amino acids. The V gene's germline CDR1 is SGHRS and CDR2 YFSETQ. Deletions cut 5 bases from V and 5 bases from J, with 25 bases between. The CDR3 DNA reads TGCGCCAGCAGAACCCTAGGAAGTACCCCCGGTGGTACTGAAGCTTTCTTT. Its protein is CASRTLGSTPGGTEAFF.

The chain has TRBV19 and TRBJ1-1; D call uncertain. CDR3 length equals 14 residues. V was shortened by 1 base and J by 3 bases, with 9 bases between the two germline ends. Per the germline V gene, CDR1 is LNHDA and CDR2 is SQIVND (reference sequence). CDR3 protein: CASSIGGWDTEAFF. CDR3 coding DNA: TGTGCCAGTAGTATAGGTGGCTGGGACACTGAAGCTTTCTTT.

This clonotype was counted only a few times. J is TRBJ1-2 and V is TRBV28; D gene uncertain. CDR3 length: 15 residues. CDR1 MDHEN and CDR2 SYDVKM come from the germline V gene. V shed 8 bases and J shed 4 bases, with 20 bases lying between them. CDR3 in DNA: TGTGCCAGCGCTTTAAGGGTCAGGTCGGTCTATGGCTACACCTTC. It codes for CASALRVRSVYGYTF.

By sample share, this clonotype is medium-sized (0.01 to 0.1%). J is TRBJ2-4 and V is TRBV27, with TRBD1 as a possible D gene (7 bases). The CDR3 totals 14 residues. CDR1 is MNHEY and CDR2 is SMNVEV in the germline V gene (reference sequence). Trimming pared 2 bases from V and 3 bases from J, leaving 8 bases between. DNA of the CDR3: TGTGCCAGCAGTTTACAGGGGGGCAAAAACATTCAGTACTTC. Encoded protein: CASSLQGGKNIQYF.

This clonotype was counted many times. The chain joins TRBV4-2 to TRBJ2-3; 11 nucleotides agree with TRBD2. The CDR3 consists of 18 residues. The germline V gene encodes CDR1 LGHNA and CDR2 YNFKEQ. V lost 4 bases, J lost 5 bases, and 14 bases stayed unmatched. As DNA, the CDR3 is TGTGCCAGCAGCCCCGGGGGTAGTAGCGGGAGGGCCAGAGATACGCAGTATTTT. It is translated as CASSPGGSSGRARDTQYF.

This clonotype is medium-sized within its sample. The chain links TRBV10-2 to TRBJ1-5; D is unresolved. Trimming took off 3 bases at V and 7 bases at J, with 7 bases between the two ends. Germline-derived CDR1 and CDR2 are WSHSY and SAAADI. The CDR3 loop spans 12 amino acids. CDR3 DNA: TGCGCCAGCAGTGACGAATACCAGCCCCAGCATTTT. Its protein product is CASSDEYQPQHF.

This clonotype is termed medium-sized (0.01 to 0.1%). V gene TRBV5-5 combines with J gene TRBJ1-1; no clear D gene. CDR3 length equals 14 residues. The V gene's germline CDR1 is SGHKS and CDR2 YYEKEE (reference sequence). V dropped 0 bases and J dropped 5 bases, with 11 bases sitting between them. The CDR3 is CASSLASGGTEAFF. In nucleotides, the CDR3 is TGTGCCAGCAGCTTGGCGAGTGGAGGGACTGAAGCTTTCTTT.

This clonotype is medium-sized (0.01 to 0.1%) within its sample. The genes are TRBV28 and TRBJ2-1; 7 nucleotides line up with TRBD1. This CDR3 has 15 amino acids. Looked up from germline, CDR1 is MDHEN and CDR2 is SYDVKM. V trimming: 2 bases; J trimming: 6 bases; junction bases outside the gene matches: 7. The CDR3 is CASSLLHRDSNEQFF. The DNA of the CDR3 is TGTGCCAGCAGTTTACTTCACCGGGACAGCAATGAGCAGTTCTTC.

By share of the sample, this clonotype is medium-sized. The gene calls are TRBV7-2 and TRBJ2-7, with TRBD2 as a possible D gene (7 bases). CDR3 length equals 18 residues. V dropped 5 bases and J dropped 2 bases, with 25 bases sitting between them. Germline V lookup: CDR1 SGHTA, CDR2 FQGNSA. Here the CDR3 reads CASSPRGDEREETYEQYF. In DNA, the CDR3 is TGTGCCAGCAGCCCTAGGGGGGACGAGCGGGAAGAAACCTACGAGCAGTACTTC. The whole variable domain, remainder taken from reference TRBV7-2 and TRBJ2-7, is GAGVSQSPSNKVTEKGKDVELRCDPISGHTALYWYRQSLGQGLEFLIYFQGNSAPDKSGLPSDRFSAERTGGSVSTLTIQRTQQEDSAVYLCASSPRGDEREETYEQYFGPGTRLTVT.

This clonotype has ten or more counts. This chain uses TRBV5-1 with TRBJ2-5, with TRBD1 matching 8 bases. Germline values: CDR1 SGHRS, CDR2 YFSETQ. Unmatched junction bases numbered 3, after V lost 4 bases and J lost 4 bases. The length of the CDR3 is 13 residues. The CDR3 is CASSPQGGETQYF. The CDR3 DNA is TGCGCCAGCAGCCCACAGGGGGGAGAGACCCAGTACTTC.

This clonotype rates as medium-sized. The chain recombines TRBV3-1 with TRBJ1-4; 10 positions agree with TRBD1. The CDR3 is made up of 16 amino acids. Germline CDR1 and CDR2: LGHDT and YNNKEL (reference sequence). J was trimmed by 7 bases and V by 0 bases; bases with no gene match: 5. CDR3 nucleotide sequence: TGTGCCAGCAGCCAAGAGGGCCGGGACAGGGGTGAAAAACTGTTTTTT. Its translation: CASSQEGRDRGEKLFF.

By sample fraction, this clonotype is medium-sized. The chain couples TRBV2 to TRBJ2-2; D unresolved. The germline V gene encodes CDR1 SNHLY and CDR2 FYNNEI. Trimming took 6 bases from V and 0 from J, leaving 11 bases between them. The CDR3 has 15 amino acids. The CDR3 DNA follows: TGTGCCAGCAGGGCCGCATCCGCGAACACCGGGGAGCTGTTTTTT. Amino acid sequence: CASRAASANTGELFF.

This clonotype was detected only a few times. The chain is built from TRBV7-3 and TRBJ2-2; no clear D. The CDR3 consists of 14 residues. Trimming removed 5 bases from V and 4 bases from J, with 11 bases in between. CDR1 is SGHTA, CDR2 FQGTGA, per germline. DNA of the CDR3: TGTGCCAGCAGCCCCTCTGACCCCACCGGGGAGCTGTTTTTT. This codes for CASSPSDPTGELFF. Together with reference TRBV7-3 and TRBJ2-2, the CDR3 gives the full variable domain: GAGVSQTPSNKVTEKGKYVELRCDPISGHTALYWYRQSLGQGPEFLIYFQGTGAADDSGLPNDRFFAVRPEGSVSTLKIQRTERGDSAVYLCASSPSDPTGELFFGEGSRLTVL.

This clonotype has at least ten counts. The CDR3: CASSYSTGTPLETQYF. CDR3 coding DNA: TGTGCCAGCAGTTACTCCACCGGGACGCCTTTGGAGACCCAGTACTTC. This chain links TRBV6-5 with TRBJ2-5; the D call may be TRBD1 or TRBD2 (5 bases each). The CDR3 is 16 amino acids. Germline CDR1 reads MNHEY; CDR2 reads SVGAGI. V shed 0 bases and J shed 5 bases, with 16 bases lying between them.